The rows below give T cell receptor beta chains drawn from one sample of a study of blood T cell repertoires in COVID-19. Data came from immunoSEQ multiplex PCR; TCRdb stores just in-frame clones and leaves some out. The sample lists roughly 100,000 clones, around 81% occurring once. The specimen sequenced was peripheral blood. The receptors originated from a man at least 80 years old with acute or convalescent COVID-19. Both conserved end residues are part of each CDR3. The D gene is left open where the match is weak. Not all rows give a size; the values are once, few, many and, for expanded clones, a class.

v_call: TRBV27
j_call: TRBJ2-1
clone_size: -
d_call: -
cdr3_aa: CASRQRNEQFF
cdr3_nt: TGTGCCAGCAGACAACGCAATGAGCAGTTCTTC

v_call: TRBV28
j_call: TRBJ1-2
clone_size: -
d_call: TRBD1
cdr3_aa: CASSLGATGDGYTF
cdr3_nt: TGTGCCAGCAGTTTAGGCGCGACAGGGGATGGCTACACCTTC

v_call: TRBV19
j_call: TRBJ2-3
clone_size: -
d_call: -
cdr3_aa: CASTQGWSTDTQYF
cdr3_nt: TGTGCCAGTACCCAGGGATGGTCCACAGATACGCAGTATTTT

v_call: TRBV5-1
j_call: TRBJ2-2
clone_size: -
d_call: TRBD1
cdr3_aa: CASSLQGASGELFF
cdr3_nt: TGCGCCAGCAGCCTACAGGGGGCTTCCGGGGAGCTGTTTTTT

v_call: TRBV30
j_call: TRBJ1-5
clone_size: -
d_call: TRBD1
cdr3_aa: CAWRRTGASQPQHF
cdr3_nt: TGTGCCTGGAGGCGGACAGGGGCAAGTCAGCCCCAGCATTTT

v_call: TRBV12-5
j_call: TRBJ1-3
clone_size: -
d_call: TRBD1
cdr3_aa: CASGPPQTHLRTGSGNTIYF
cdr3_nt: TGTGCTAGTGGTCCGCCTCAGACCCACTTAAGGACAGGTTCTGGAAACACCATATATTTT

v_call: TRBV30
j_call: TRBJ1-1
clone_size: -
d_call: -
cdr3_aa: CAWSVRDLLNTEAFF
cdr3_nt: TGTGCCTGGAGTGTACGGGACTTATTGAACACTGAAGCTTTCTTT

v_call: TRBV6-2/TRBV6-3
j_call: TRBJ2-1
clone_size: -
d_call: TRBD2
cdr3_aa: CASSRTSGYNEQFF
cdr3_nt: TGTGCCAGCAGTCGGACTAGCGGTTACAATGAGCAGTTCTTC

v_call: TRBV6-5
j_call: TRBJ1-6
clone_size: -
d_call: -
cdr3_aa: CASSYEKNSPLHF
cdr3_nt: TGTGCCAGCAGTTACGAGAAGAATTCACCCCTCCACTTT

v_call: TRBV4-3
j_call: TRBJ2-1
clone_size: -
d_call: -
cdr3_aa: CASSPYPSVRAGVNYNEQFF
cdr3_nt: TGCGCCAGCAGCCCTTATCCTAGCGTGCGGGCCGGCGTCAATTACAATGAGCAGTTCTTC

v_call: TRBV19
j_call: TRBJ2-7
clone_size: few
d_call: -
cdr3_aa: CASSTQGGISNEQYF
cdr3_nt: TGTGCCAGTAGTACCCAAGGCGGGATAAGCAACGAGCAGTACTTC

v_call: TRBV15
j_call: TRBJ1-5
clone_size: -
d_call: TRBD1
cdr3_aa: CATSRDRTGGNQPQHF
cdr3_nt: TGTGCCACCAGCAGAGACCGGACAGGGGGCAATCAGCCCCAGCATTTT

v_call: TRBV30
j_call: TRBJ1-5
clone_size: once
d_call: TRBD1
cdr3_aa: CAWSSGTVSQPQHF
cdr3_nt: TGTGCCTGGTCCTCGGGGACAGTCAGTCAGCCCCAGCATTTT

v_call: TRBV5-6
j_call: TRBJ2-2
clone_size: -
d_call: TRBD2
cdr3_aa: CASSRTGLAGAEAGELFF
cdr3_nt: TGTGCCAGCAGCCGAACGGGACTAGCGGGAGCGGAGGCCGGGGAGCTGTTTTTT

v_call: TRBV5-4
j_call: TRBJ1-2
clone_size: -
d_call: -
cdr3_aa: CASSLDSSYGYTF
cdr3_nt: TGTGCCAGCAGCTTGGACAGCTCCTATGGCTACACCTTC

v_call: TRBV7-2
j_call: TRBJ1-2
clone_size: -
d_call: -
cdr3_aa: CASLYTGSYGYTF
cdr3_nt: TGTGCCAGCTTGTATACGGGGAGTTATGGCTACACCTTC

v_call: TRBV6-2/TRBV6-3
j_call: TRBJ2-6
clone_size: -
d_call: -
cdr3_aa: CASSYFLSGANVLTF
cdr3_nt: TGTGCCAGCAGTTACTTCCTCTCTGGGGCCAACGTCCTGACTTTC

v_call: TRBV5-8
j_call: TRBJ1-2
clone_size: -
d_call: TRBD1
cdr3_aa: CASSLNSGTEIYGYTF
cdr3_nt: TGTGCCAGCAGCTTAAACTCCGGGACAGAGATCTATGGCTACACCTTC

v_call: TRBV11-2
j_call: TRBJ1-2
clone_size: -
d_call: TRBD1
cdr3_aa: CASSWDRGYGYTF
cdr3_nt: TGTGCCAGCAGCTGGGACAGGGGCTATGGCTACACCTTC

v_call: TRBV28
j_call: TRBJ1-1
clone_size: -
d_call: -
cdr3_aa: CASSRRKNTEAFF
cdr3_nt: TGTGCCAGCAGTAGGCGGAAGAACACTGAAGCTTTCTTT

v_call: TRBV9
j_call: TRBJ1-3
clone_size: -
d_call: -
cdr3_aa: CASSVGVTPSSGNTIYF
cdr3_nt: TGTGCCAGCAGCGTAGGGGTGACACCCAGCTCTGGAAACACCATATATTTT

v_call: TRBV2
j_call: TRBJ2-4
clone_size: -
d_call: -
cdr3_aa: CASSALAKNIQYF
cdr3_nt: TGTGCCAGCAGTGCTCTAGCCAAAAACATTCAGTACTTC

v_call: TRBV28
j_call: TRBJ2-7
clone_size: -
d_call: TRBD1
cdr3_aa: CASSLYRTGRYEQYF
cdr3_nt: TGTGCCAGCAGTTTATATCGGACAGGGAGGTACGAGCAGTACTTC

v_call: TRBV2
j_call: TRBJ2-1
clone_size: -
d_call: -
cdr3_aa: CASSEEVGGPRDNEQFF
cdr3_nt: TGTGCCAGCAGCGAGGAGGTTGGAGGGCCCAGGGACAATGAGCAGTTCTTC

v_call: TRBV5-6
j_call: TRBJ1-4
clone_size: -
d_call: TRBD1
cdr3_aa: CASSLTSTGIEKLFF
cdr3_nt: TGTGCCAGCAGCTTGACGTCGACAGGGATTGAAAAACTGTTTTTT

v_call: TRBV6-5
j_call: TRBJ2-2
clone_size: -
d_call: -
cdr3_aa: CASSRVTGELFF
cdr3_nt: TGTGCCAGCTCCCGTGTCACCGGGGAGCTGTTTTTT

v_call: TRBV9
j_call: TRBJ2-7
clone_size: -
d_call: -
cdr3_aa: CASNPDARGDPHEQYF
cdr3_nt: TGTGCCAGCAATCCAGACGCTCGGGGTGACCCCCACGAGCAGTACTTC

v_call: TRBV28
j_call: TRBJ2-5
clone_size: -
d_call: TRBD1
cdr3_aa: CASKIQGAGETQYF
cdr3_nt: TGTGCCAGCAAAATACAGGGGGCGGGTGAGACCCAGTACTTC

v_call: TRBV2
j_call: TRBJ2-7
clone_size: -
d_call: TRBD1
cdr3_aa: CASSGGQVDEQYF
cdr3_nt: TGTGCCAGCAGTGGGGGACAGGTAGACGAGCAGTACTTC

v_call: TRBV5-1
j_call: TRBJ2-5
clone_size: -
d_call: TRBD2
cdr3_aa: CASTSSGIAGQETQYF
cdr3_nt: TGCGCCAGCACCAGTTCGGGGATAGCGGGGCAAGAGACCCAGTACTTC

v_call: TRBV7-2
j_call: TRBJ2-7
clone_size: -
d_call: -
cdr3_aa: CASSIQGYEQYF
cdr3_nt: TGTGCCAGCAGCATACAGGGTTACGAGCAGTACTTC

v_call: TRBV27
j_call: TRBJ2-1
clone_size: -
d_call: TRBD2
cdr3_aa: CASSPLYSGRGNEQFF
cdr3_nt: TGTGCCAGCAGTCCCTTATATAGCGGGAGAGGTAATGAGCAGTTCTTC

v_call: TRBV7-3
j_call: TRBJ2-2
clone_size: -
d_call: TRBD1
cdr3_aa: CASSLKAQGAKTGELFF
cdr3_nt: TGTGCCAGCAGCTTAAAGGCCCAGGGGGCTAAAACCGGGGAGCTGTTTTTT

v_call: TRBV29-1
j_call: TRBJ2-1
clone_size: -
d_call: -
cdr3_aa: CSVEDNSQRYRLSSNEQFF
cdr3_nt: TGCAGCGTTGAAGATAATTCTCAACGTTACAGGTTAAGTTCCAATGAGCAGTTCTTC

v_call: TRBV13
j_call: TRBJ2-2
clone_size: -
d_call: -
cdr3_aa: CASSSGQVTGELFF
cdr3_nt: TGTGCCAGCAGCTCGGGACAAGTCACCGGGGAGCTGTTTTTT

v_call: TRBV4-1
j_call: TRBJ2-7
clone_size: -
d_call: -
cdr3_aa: CASSQVIVSYEQYF
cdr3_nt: TGCGCCAGCAGCCAAGTAATAGTATCCTACGAGCAGTACTTC

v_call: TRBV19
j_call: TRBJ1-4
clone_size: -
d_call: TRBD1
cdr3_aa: CASSLGQGRREKLFF
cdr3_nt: TGTGCCAGTAGTCTTGGACAGGGGCGGAGGGAAAAACTGTTTTTT

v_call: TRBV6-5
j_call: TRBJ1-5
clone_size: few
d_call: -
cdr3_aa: CASSYGGGQPQHF
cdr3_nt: TGTGCCAGCAGTTACGGGGGGGGTCAGCCCCAGCATTTT

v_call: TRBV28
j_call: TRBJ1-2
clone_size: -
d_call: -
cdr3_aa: CASSLGGLIFNYGYTF
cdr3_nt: TGTGCCAGCAGTTTAGGCGGTCTAATCTTTAACTATGGCTACACCTTC

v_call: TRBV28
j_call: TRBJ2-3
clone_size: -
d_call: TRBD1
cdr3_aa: CAFGTGGTDTQYF
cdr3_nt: TGTGCCTTTGGGACAGGGGGGACAGATACGCAGTATTTT

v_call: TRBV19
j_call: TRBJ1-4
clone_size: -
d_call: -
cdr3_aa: CASSIAGGTNEKLFF
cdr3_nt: TGTGCCAGTAGTATCGCGGGGGGCACTAATGAAAAACTGTTTTTT

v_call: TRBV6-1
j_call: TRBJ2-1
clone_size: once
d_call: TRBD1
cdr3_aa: CASSEAGQGTEQFF
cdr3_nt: TGTGCCAGCAGTGAAGCGGGACAGGGGACTGAGCAGTTCTTC